This T cell receptor beta chain is from a study of cytomegalovirus exposure and HLA in healthy donors. The study, taken as a whole, reports: A classifier reportedly called cytomegalovirus status with high sensitivity and specificity.

Concerning this clone: Its antigen is unidentified. The identical CDR3 is also encoded by other nucleotide sequences in the sample.

Some clones are missing from TCRdb's copy, which holds only in-frame ones; the method was immunoSEQ multiplex PCR. The data show about 82,000 clones, 85% to 95% seen once. Germline lookup yields CDR1 LGHNA and CDR2 YSLEER. The CDR3 runs to 16 residues. V shed 0 bases, J shed 5 bases, and the junction held 5 bases outside the gene matches. This chain uses TRBV4-3 with TRBJ1-4, with 8 positions matching TRBD1. Sequencing was done on a sample of PBMCs. The receptor was isolated from a young woman in good health and CMV-seronegative. CDR3 sequence (DNA): TGCGCCAGCAGCCAAGACGGAGGACAGGGAAATGAAAAACTGTTTTTT. The encoded protein is CASSQDGGQGNEKLFF.